One T cell receptor (beta chain) is described in this entry. V shed 6 bases and J shed 2 bases, with 16 bases lying between them. The CDR3 runs 15 residues. Per the germline V gene, CDR1 is KGHSY and CDR2 is FQNENV. Only in-frame clones appear in the TCRdb table, and some are missing; sequencing was by immunoSEQ multiplex PCR. This table has 55,000 to 70,000 clones, over 75% appearing once. This specimen belongs to a study of T cell changes during pregnancy in multiple sclerosis. This specimen was peripheral blood, taken after pregnancy. The rearrangement links TRBV16 to TRBJ1-1, with D maybe TRBD1 (6 bases). The receptor was derived from a female donor with multiple sclerosis, enrolled in a pregnancy study. The CDR3 protein is CASSPTGTHNTEAFF. The CDR3 DNA follows: TGTGCCAGCAGTCCTACCGGGACACACAACACTGAAGCTTTCTTT.